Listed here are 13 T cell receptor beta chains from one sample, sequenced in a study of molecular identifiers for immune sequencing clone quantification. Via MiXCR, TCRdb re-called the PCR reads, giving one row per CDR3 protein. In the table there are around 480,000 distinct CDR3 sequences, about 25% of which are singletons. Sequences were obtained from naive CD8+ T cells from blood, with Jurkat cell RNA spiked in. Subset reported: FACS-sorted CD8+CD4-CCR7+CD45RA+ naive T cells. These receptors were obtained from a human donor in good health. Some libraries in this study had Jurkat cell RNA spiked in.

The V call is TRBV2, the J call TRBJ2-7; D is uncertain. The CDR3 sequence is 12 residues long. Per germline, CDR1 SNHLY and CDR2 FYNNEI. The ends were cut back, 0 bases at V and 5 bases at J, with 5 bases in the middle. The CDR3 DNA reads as TGTGCCAGCAGTGAAGCGGGTGACGAGCAGTACTTC. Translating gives CASSEAGDEQYF. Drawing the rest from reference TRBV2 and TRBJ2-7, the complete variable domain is EPEVTQTPSHQVTQMGQEVILRCVPISNHLYFYWYRQILGQKVEFLVSFYNNEISEKSEIFDDQFSVERPDGSNFTLKIRSTKLEDSAMYFCASSEAGDEQYFGPGTRLTVT.

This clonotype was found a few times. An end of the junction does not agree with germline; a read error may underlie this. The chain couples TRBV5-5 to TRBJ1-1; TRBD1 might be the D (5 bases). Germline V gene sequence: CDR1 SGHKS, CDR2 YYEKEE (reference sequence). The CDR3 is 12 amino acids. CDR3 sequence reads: CASSLDTYEAFF. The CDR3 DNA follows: TGTGCCAGCAGTTTGGACACTTATGAAGCTTTCTTT.

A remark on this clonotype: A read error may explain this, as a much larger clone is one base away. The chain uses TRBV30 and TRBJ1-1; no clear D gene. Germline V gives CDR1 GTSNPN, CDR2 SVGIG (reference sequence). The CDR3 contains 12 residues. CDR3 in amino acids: CARSPAWTEAFF. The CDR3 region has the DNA TGTGCCAGGAGTCCCGCATGGACTGAAGCTTTCTTT.

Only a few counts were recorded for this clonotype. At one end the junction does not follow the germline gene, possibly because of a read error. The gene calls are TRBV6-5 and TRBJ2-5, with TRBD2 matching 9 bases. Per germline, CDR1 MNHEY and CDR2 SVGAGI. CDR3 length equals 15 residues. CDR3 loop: CASSYSGLAGETRYF. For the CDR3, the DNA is TGTGCCAGCAGCTACTCGGGACTAGCTGGAGAGACCCGGTACTTC.

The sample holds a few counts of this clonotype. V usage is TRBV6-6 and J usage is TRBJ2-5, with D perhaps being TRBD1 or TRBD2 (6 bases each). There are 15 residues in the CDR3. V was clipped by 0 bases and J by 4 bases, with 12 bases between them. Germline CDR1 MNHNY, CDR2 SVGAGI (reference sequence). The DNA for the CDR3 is TGTGCCAGCAGTTACTCGAGGGGGGACGGAGAGACCCAGTACTTC. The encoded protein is CASSYSRGDGETQYF.

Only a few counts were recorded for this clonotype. In DNA, the CDR3 is TGTGCCAGCAGTAGCCCCCCCGGGGATATGAATGAAAAACTGTTTTTT. This gives the protein CASSSPPGDMNEKLFF. The V and J genes are TRBV2 and TRBJ1-4; no reliable D call. Germline V gene data show CDR1 as SNHLY and CDR2 as FYNNEI. This CDR3 comprises 16 residues. V was cut by 5 bases and J by 5 bases, with 18 bases left in between.

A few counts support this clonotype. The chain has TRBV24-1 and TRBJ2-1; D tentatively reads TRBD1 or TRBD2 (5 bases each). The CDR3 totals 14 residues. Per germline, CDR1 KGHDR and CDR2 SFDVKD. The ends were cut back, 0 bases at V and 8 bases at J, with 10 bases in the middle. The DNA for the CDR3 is TGTGCCACCAGTGATTTGGAGGGGTACGATGAGCAGTTCTTC. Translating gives CATSDLEGYDEQFF.

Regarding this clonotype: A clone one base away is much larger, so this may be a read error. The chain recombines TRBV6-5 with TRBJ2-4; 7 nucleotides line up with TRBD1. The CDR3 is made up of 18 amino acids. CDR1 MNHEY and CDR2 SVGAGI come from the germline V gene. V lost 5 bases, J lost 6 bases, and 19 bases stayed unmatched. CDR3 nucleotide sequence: TGTGCCAGCAGTAAACACCCCCTAGGACAGGCGGACATAAACATTCAGTACTTC. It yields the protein CASSKHPLGQADINIQYF.

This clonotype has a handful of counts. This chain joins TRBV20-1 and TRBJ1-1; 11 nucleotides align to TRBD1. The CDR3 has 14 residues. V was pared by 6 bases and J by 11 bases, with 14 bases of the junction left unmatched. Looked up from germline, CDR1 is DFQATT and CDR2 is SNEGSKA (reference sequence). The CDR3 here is CSARFRDRGDPAFF. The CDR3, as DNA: TGCAGTGCCCGTTTCCGGGACAGGGGGGATCCGGCTTTCTTT.

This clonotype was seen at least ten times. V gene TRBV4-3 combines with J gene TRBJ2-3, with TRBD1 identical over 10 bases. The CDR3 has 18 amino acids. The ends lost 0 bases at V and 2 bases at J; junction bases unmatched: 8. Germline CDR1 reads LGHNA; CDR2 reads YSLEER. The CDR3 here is CASSQDQGQGVFTDTQYF. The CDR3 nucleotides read TGCGCCAGCAGCCAAGATCAAGGACAGGGGGTTTTCACAGATACGCAGTATTTT.

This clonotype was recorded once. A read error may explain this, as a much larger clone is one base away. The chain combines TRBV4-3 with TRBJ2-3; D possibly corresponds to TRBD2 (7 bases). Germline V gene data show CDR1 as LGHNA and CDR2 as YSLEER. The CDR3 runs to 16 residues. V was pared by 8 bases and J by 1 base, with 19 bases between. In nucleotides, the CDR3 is TGCGCCAGCGGCAAAAACGCGGGGGCCGGCACAGATACGCAGTATTTT. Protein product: CASGKNAGAGTDTQYF.

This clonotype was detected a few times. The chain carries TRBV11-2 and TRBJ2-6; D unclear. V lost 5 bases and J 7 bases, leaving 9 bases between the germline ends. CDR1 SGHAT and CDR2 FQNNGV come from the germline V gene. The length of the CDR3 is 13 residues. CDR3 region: CASSTRPANVLTF. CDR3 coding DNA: TGTGCCAGCAGCACCCGACCTGCCAACGTCCTGACTTTC. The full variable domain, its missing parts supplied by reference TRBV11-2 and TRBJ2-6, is EAGVAQSPRYKIIEKRQSVAFWCNPISGHATLYWYQQILGQGPKLLIQFQNNGVVDDSQLPKDRFSAERLKGVDSTLKIQPAKLEDSAVYLCASSTRPANVLTFGAGSRLTVL.

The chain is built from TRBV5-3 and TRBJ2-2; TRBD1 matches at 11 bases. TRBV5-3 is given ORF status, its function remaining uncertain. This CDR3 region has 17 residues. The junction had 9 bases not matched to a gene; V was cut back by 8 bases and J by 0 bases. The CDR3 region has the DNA TGTGCCAGCAGCCCGGACAGGGGGCTTCCGAACACCGGGGAGCTGTTTTTT. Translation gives CASSPDRGLPNTGELFF.